This note documents a single TCR beta chain sequence. Its antigen is still unknown. The CDR3 has 16 amino acids. Looked up from germline, CDR1 is SGHAT and CDR2 is FQNNGV. V trimming: 1 base; J trimming: 3 bases; junction bases outside the gene matches: 6. The sample comes from a study of cytomegalovirus exposure and HLA in healthy donors. It was with 60 Vbeta and 13 Jbeta primers that the PCR ran. Some clones are missing from TCRdb's copy, which holds only in-frame ones; the method was immunoSEQ multiplex PCR. The sample carries over 85,000 clones, roughly 80% recorded once. General observations from the study: Researchers reported that a few CMV-associated chains were confirmed in vitro as CMV antigen-specific. Later analysis showed most CMV-associated TCR beta chains appearing HLA-restricted. For cytomegalovirus status, the classifier reportedly gave diagnoses with high specificity and sensitivity.

The sequencing sample was made of PBMCs. This rearrangement joins TRBV11-2 to TRBJ2-7, with 10 bases identical to TRBD2. The clonotype was recovered from a man aged 40-49 years in good health and CMV-seronegative. The CDR3 DNA follows: TGTGCCAGCAGCTTAGGAGGACTAGCGGATCACTACGAGCAGTACTTC. Translated: CASSLGGLADHYEQYF. Complete variable domain (other parts from reference TRBV11-2 and TRBJ2-7): EAGVAQSPRYKIIEKRQSVAFWCNPISGHATLYWYQQILGQGPKLLIQFQNNGVVDDSQLPKDRFSAERLKGVDSTLKIQPAKLEDSAVYLCASSLGGLADHYEQYFGPGTRLTVT.